This TCR beta chain is drawn from a study of patients and donors after allogeneic stem cell transplantation. Germline V gene lookup returns CDR1 ENHRY and CDR2 SYGVKD. The V gene lost 2 bases and the J gene lost 4 bases, with 8 bases spanning the gap. CDR3 length: 14 residues. Each CDR3 protein gets one entry after TCRdb re-called the RT-PCR reads with MiXCR. The table records about 150,000 distinct CDR3 sequences, about 36% of them present only once. In its sample, this clonotype was seen a few times. This TCR was recovered from a human donor who was either an allogeneic HSCT recipient or a stem cell or donor lymphocyte infusion donor (not recorded which). It is not recorded whose cells these are; they may come from a transplant donor. The sample taken for sequencing was blood, either unsorted or a sorted T cell fraction (not recorded which). The J gene is TRBJ2-2, the V gene TRBV10-3; TRBD2 might be the D (5 bases). DNA of the CDR3: TGTGCCATCAGTGAGGCACGGGGCACCGGGGAGCTGTTTTTT. Its translation: CAISEARGTGELFF.